This T cell receptor (beta chain) was retrieved from a study of T cells in Graves' hyperthyroidism and ophthalmopathy. Study conclusions and caveats: Blood shared most expanded thyroid clonotypes above 0.001.

The CDR3 consists of 15 residues. Trimming took off 5 bases at V and 0 bases at J, with 13 bases between the two ends. This clonotype was seen many times. Its antigen is unidentified. TCR beta CDR3 regions were amplified from RNA. With the HTBI primer set, the TCR CDR3 went through a first round of RT-PCR. TCRdb ran MiXCR on the multiplex PCR reads and lists one entry per CDR3 protein. The sample yields about 770,000 distinct CDR3 sequences, approximately 19% seen once. The receptor's source is a woman between 50 and 59 years old with Graves' hyperthyroidism that later progressed to Graves' ophthalmopathy. The chain recombines TRBV12-3 or TRBV12-4 with TRBJ1-1; D possibly corresponds to TRBD1 (5 bases). The source material was blood. CDR3 nucleotide sequence: TGTGCCAGCAGTCTCCGGGACGGCGTGAACACTGAAGCTTTCTTT. It specifies CASSLRDGVNTEAFF.